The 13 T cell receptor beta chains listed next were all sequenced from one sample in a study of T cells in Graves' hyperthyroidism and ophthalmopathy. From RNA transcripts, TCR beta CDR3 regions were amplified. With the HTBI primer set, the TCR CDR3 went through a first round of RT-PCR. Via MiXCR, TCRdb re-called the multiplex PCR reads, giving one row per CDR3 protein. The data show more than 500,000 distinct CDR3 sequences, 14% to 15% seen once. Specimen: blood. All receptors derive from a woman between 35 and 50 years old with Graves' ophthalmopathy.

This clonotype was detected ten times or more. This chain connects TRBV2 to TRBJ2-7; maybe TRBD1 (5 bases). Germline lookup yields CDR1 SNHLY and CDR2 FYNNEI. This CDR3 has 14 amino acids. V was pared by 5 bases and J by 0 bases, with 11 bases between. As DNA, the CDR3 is TGTGCCAGCAGTCGACAGCCAGGCTCCTACGAGCAGTACTTC. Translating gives CASSRQPGSYEQYF.

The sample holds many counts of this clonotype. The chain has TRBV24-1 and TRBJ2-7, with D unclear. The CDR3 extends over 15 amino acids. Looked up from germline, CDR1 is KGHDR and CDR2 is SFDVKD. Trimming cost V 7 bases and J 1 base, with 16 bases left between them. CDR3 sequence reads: CATRLPLGPSYEQYF. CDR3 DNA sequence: TGTGCCACCAGGCTGCCCCTCGGCCCGTCCTACGAGCAGTACTTC.

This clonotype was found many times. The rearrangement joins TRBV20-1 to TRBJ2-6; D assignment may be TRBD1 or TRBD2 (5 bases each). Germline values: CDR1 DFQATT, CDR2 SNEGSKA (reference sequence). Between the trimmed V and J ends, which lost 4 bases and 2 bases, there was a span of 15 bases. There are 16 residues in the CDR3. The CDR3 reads CSATRDRFPGANVLTF. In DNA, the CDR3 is TGCAGTGCTACCAGGGACCGATTTCCTGGGGCCAACGTCCTGACTTTC.

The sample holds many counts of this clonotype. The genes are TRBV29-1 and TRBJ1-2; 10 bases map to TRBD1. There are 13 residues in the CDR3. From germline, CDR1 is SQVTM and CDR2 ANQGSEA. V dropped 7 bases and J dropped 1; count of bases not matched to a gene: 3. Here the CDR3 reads CSDGTGDNYGYTF. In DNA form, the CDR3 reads TGCAGCGACGGGACAGGGGATAACTATGGCTACACCTTC.

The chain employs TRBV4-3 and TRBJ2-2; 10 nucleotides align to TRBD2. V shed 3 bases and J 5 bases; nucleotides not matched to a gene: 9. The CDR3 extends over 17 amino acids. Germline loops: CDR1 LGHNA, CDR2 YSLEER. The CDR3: CASSHGWLAGVTGELFF. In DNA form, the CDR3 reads TGCGCCAGCAGCCACGGATGGCTAGCGGGAGTTACCGGGGAGCTGTTTTTT.

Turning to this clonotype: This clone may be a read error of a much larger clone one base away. The CDR3 loop reads CAWSLEDPVAFF. Here the CDR3 DNA reads TGTGCCTGGAGTCTTGAGGACCCTGTAGCTTTCTTT. The chain is built from TRBV30 and TRBJ1-1; no firm D call. Between the trimmed V and J ends, which lost 2 bases and 10 bases, there was a span of 14 bases. Germline V lookup: CDR1 GTSNPN, CDR2 SVGIG (reference sequence). The CDR3 sequence is 12 residues long.

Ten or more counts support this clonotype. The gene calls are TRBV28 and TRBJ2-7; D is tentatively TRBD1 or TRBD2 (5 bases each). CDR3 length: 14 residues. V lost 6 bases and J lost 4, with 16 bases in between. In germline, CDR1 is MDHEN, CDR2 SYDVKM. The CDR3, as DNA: TGTGCCAGCAGGATACCGGGACCGGCTTACGAGCAGTACTTC. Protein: CASRIPGPAYEQYF.

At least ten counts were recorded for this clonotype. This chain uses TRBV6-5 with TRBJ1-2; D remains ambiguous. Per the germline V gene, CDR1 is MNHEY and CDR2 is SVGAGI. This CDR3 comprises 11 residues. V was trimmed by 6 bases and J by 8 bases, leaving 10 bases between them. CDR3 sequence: CASSYRGGYTF. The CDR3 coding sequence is TGTGCCAGCAGCTATAGAGGGGGCTACACCTTC.

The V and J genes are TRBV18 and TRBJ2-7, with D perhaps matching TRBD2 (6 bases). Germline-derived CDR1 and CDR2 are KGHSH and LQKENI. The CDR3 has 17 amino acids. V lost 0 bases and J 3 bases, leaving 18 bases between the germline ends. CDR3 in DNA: TGTGCCAGCTCACCACCGGGAGGTTCTTCCAGATACTACGAGCAGTACTTC. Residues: CASSPPGGSSRYYEQYF.

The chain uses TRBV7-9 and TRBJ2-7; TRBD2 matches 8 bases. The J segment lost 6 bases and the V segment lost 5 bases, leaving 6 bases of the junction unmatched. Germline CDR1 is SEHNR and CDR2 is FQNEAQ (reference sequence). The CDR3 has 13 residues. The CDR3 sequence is CASSRGGSGEQYF. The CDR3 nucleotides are TGTGCCAGCAGCCGGGGGGGCTCTGGCGAGCAGTACTTC. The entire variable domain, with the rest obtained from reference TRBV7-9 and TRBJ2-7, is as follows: DTGVSQNPRHKITKRGQNVTFRCDPISEHNRLYWYRQTLGQGPEFLTYFQNEAQLEKSRLLSDRFSAERPKGSFSTLEIQRTEQGDSAMYLCASSRGGSGEQYFGPGTRLTVT.

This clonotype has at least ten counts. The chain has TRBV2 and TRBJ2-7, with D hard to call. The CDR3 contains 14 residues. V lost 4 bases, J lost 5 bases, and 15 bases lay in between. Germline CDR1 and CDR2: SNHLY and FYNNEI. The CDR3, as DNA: TGTGCCAGCAGTGGAGACAATGTAAGGGACGAGCAGTACTTC. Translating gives CASSGDNVRDEQYF.

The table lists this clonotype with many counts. The CDR3 nucleotides are TGTGCCAGCAGTAGGGACAGCCCGTATGGCTACACCTTC. Its translation is CASSRDSPYGYTF. The chain joins TRBV6-5 to TRBJ1-2; 7 bases agree with TRBD1. The CDR3 totals 13 residues. Germline loops: CDR1 MNHEY, CDR2 SVGAGI. The trim removed 5 bases at V and 5 bases at J, leaving 5 bases unmatched.

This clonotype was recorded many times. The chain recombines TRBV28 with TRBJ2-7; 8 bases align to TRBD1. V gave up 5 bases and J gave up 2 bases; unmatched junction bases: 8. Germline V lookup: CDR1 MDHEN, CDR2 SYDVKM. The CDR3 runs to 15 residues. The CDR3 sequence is CASSAGQGWPYEQYF. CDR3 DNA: TGTGCCAGCAGTGCAGGACAGGGTTGGCCCTACGAGCAGTACTTC. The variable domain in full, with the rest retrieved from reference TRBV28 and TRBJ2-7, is DVKVTQSSRYLVKRTGEKVFLECVQDMDHENMFWYRQDPGLGLRLIYFSYDVKMKEKGDIPEGYSVSREKKERFSLILESASTNQTSMYLCASSAGQGWPYEQYFGPGTRLTVT.